This is a list of T cell receptor beta chains from one sample in a study of blood T cell repertoires in COVID-19. The assay was immunoSEQ multiplex PCR, and TCRdb's table has in-frame clones only and misses some. Of roughly 250,000 clones listed, about four fifths are singletons. What was sequenced was PBMCs or T cells enriched from blood (not recorded which). These receptors were taken from a woman aged 40 to 50 who had been exposed to COVID-19. Both conserved end residues are part of each CDR3. D genes are given only for firm matches. A row's size may be missing; if present it is once, few, many or a size class.

J	D	length	V	size	CDR3	DNA
TRBJ1-1	TRBD1	14	TRBV6-5	once	CASSSAGQGDRAFF	TGTGCCAGCAGTTCCGCGGGACAGGGGGATCGAGCTTTCTTT
TRBJ2-7	-	14	TRBV6-2/TRBV6-3	-	CASSGLADSYEQYF	TGTGCCAGTAGTGGACTCGCAGATTCCTACGAGCAGTACTTC
TRBJ2-1	TRBD2	15	TRBV3-1/TRBV3-2	-	CASSISGGAGHEQFF	TGTGCCAGCAGCATTAGCGGGGGGGCCGGCCATGAGCAGTTCTTC
TRBJ1-2	-	14	TRBV19	-	CASNSRQGNYGYTF	TGTGCCAGTAATTCCCGCCAGGGTAACTATGGCTACACCTTC
TRBJ2-5	-	15	TRBV11-3	-	CASSLGQGSPETQYF	TGTGCCAGCAGCTTGGGGCAGGGGTCTCCAGAGACCCAGTACTTC
TRBJ2-3	-	15	TRBV11-2	-	CASSLGHTSLDTQYF	TGTGCCAGCAGCTTAGGGCACACTAGCCTGGATACGCAGTATTTT
TRBJ1-2	-	14	TRBV11-2	few	CASSLEEQGDGYTF	TGTGCCAGCAGCTTGGAAGAACAGGGAGATGGCTACACCTTC
TRBJ2-5	-	15	TRBV5-4	few	CASSWENEGRETQYF	TGTGCCAGCAGCTGGGAGAATGAGGGAAGAGAGACCCAGTACTTC
TRBJ2-1	TRBD1	15	TRBV28	-	CASRTDRGLGDEQFF	TGTGCCAGCAGAACGGACAGGGGGCTCGGCGATGAGCAGTTCTTC
TRBJ2-7	-	15	TRBV7-2	few	CASSLDQQGYYEQYF	TGTGCCAGCAGCTTGGATCAGCAGGGTTACTACGAGCAGTACTTC
TRBJ1-1	TRBD1	15	TRBV11-2	-	CASSPSQGLNTEAFF	TGTGCCAGCAGCCCTTCACAGGGGTTGAACACTGAAGCTTTCTTT
TRBJ1-1	TRBD1	14	TRBV5-1	-	CASSARQGATEAFF	TGCGCCAGCAGCGCCCGACAGGGGGCCACTGAAGCTTTCTTT
TRBJ2-7	-	15	TRBV4-1	few	CASSPSRWSPDEQYF	TGCGCCAGCAGCCCGTCGAGATGGTCGCCTGACGAGCAGTACTTC
TRBJ2-7	-	14	TRBV28	-	CASRSGADPYEQYF	TGTGCCAGCAGATCTGGGGCAGATCCCTACGAGCAGTACTTC
TRBJ2-3	TRBD2	15	TRBV7-3	-	CASSSLAGGADTQYF	TGTGCCAGCAGCTCATTAGCGGGGGGAGCAGATACGCAGTATTTT
TRBJ1-2	TRBD1	14	TRBV6-6	-	CASSYVTGGSGYTF	TGTGCCAGCAGTTACGTGACAGGGGGTAGTGGCTACACCTTC
TRBJ1-1	TRBD1	16	TRBV19	-	CASRSRDRGTWTEAFF	TGTGCCAGTAGATCGCGGGACAGGGGCACGTGGACTGAAGCTTTCTTT
TRBJ2-7	TRBD2	15	TRBV27	-	CASSLRTSGPYEQYF	TGTGCCAGCAGTTTGAGGACTAGCGGACCCTACGAGCAGTACTTC
TRBJ1-5	-	15	TRBV4-1	once	CASSQDSGGYQPQHF	TGCGCCAGCAGCCAAGACAGTGGGGGCTATCAGCCCCAGCATTTT
TRBJ2-3	TRBD2	13	TRBV19	once	CATRLAGTDTQYF	TGTGCCACCCGACTAGCGGGCACAGATACGCAGTATTTT
TRBJ1-1	-	13	TRBV19	-	CASSYQANTEAFF	TGTGCCAGTAGTTATCAAGCGAACACTGAAGCTTTCTTT
TRBJ2-1	-	14	TRBV7-3	-	CASSPTDGVIGQFF	TGTGCCAGCAGCCCAACGGACGGGGTTATAGGGCAGTTCTTC
TRBJ1-4	-	13	TRBV12-3/TRBV12-4	-	CASSRATNEKLFF	TGTGCCAGCAGCAGGGCAACTAATGAAAAACTGTTTTTT
TRBJ2-3	TRBD2	16	TRBV6-5	-	CASSSAGGPGTDTQYF	TGTGCCAGCAGTTCTGCGGGGGGGCCAGGCACAGATACGCAGTATTTT
TRBJ1-1	-	13	TRBV18	-	CASSERADTEAFF	TGTGCCAGCTCAGAGAGAGCGGACACTGAAGCTTTCTTT
TRBJ2-1	-	13	TRBV6-5	-	CASSRRTDNEQFF	TGTGCCAGCAGCCGACGGACTGACAATGAGCAGTTCTTC
TRBJ2-7	-	13	TRBV11-3	-	CASSPGGPNEQYF	TGTGCCAGCAGCCCCGGGGGGCCCAACGAGCAGTACTTC
TRBJ1-1	TRBD1	13	TRBV18	once	CASSGRTGTEAFF	TGTGCCAGCTCAGGTCGGACAGGTACTGAAGCTTTCTTT
TRBJ1-2	TRBD1	14	TRBV6-5	-	CASTQTGTGYGYTF	TGTGCCAGCACCCAGACAGGGACGGGCTATGGCTACACCTTC
TRBJ2-2	-	17	TRBV7-3	once	CASSPQLRDDRPGELFF	TGTGCCAGCAGCCCTCAGCTTCGGGACGACAGGCCCGGGGAGCTGTTTTTT
TRBJ1-5	-	13	TRBV2	-	CASKPAGVWPQHF	TGTGCCAGCAAGCCCGCGGGGGTATGGCCCCAGCATTTT
TRBJ1-2	-	18	TRBV5-1	-	CASSLGRSAPYINYGYTF	TGCGCCAGCAGCTTGGGCCGGTCCGCTCCCTATATTAACTATGGCTACACCTTC
TRBJ1-2	-	13	TRBV29-1	-	CSVHRGQSAGYTF	TGCAGCGTGCATAGGGGACAATCGGCCGGCTACACCTTC
TRBJ1-5	TRBD1	13	TRBV15	-	CATWDRVGQPQHF	TGTGCCACCTGGGACAGGGTCGGCCAGCCCCAGCATTTT
TRBJ2-1	TRBD2	16	TRBV10-3	-	CAIRRSGGERYNEQFF	TGTGCCATCAGGCGAAGCGGGGGAGAGCGATACAATGAGCAGTTCTTC
TRBJ2-1	TRBD1	15	TRBV5-1	-	CASSLGDREDNEQFF	TGCGCCAGCAGCTTAGGGGACAGGGAGGACAATGAGCAGTTCTTC
TRBJ1-2	TRBD1	15	TRBV7-3	-	CASSINRGLNYGYTF	TGTGCCAGCAGCATCAACAGGGGGCTTAACTATGGCTACACCTTC
TRBJ1-2	-	15	TRBV11-2	-	CASSLGQGFNYGYTF	TGTGCCAGCAGCTTAGGCCAGGGGTTCAACTATGGCTACACCTTC
TRBJ1-3	-	18	TRBV7-9	-	CASSFDPGQSTSGNTIYF	TGTGCCAGCAGCTTTGATCCCGGACAGTCAACCTCTGGAAACACCATATATTTT
TRBJ2-3	TRBD2	17	TRBV7-2	-	CASSLGPTSGGTDTQYF	TGTGCCAGCAGCTTAGGCCCCACTAGCGGGGGCACAGATACGCAGTATTTT
TRBJ1-2	-	15	TRBV30	-	CAWRPLGGEAYGYTF	TGTGCCTGGAGACCCTTGGGAGGGGAGGCCTATGGCTACACCTTC
TRBJ1-1	-	16	TRBV6-2/TRBV6-3	few	CASSYPTGSLNTEAFF	TGTGCCAGCAGTTACCCCACAGGTTCATTGAACACTGAAGCTTTCTTT
TRBJ1-2	-	13	TRBV6-5	-	CASWGPVESGYTF	TGTGCCAGCTGGGGGCCCGTGGAGAGTGGGTACACCTTC
TRBJ1-5	-	15	TRBV23-1	-	CASSQSPGSNQPQHF	TGCGCCAGCAGTCAATCGCCCGGTAGCAATCAGCCCCAGCATTTT
TRBJ1-2	-	14	TRBV6-5	-	CASRSPGSSYGYTF	TGTGCCAGCAGATCCCCGGGATCCTCCTATGGCTACACCTTC
TRBJ1-1	TRBD1	17	TRBV5-1	-	CASSPAVRDRVNTEAFF	TGCGCCAGCAGCCCTGCGGTCCGGGACAGGGTGAACACTGAAGCTTTCTTT
TRBJ1-5	TRBD1	16	TRBV7-8	few	CASSLYGQETNQPQHF	TGTGCCAGCAGCCTATATGGACAGGAAACTAATCAGCCCCAGCATTTT
TRBJ1-5	-	16	TRBV2	once	CASSDYRGGSNQPQHF	TGTGCCAGCAGTGATTATCGGGGGGGTAGCAATCAGCCCCAGCATTTT
TRBJ2-1	TRBD2	15	TRBV19	-	CASTLRRGGVNEQFF	TGTGCCAGTACCCTCCGGCGGGGGGGGGTAAATGAGCAGTTCTTC
TRBJ2-1	TRBD1	15	TRBV27	-	CASSFVGQGRNEQFF	TGTGCCAGCAGTTTTGTGGGACAGGGTCGCAATGAGCAGTTCTTC
TRBJ1-1	-	13	TRBV29-1	few	CSVEWGGNTEAFF	TGCAGCGTTGAGTGGGGGGGGAACACTGAAGCTTTCTTT
TRBJ2-3	-	16	TRBV4-2	-	CASSQVGQGSTDTQYF	TGTGCCAGCAGCCAAGTGGGGCAGGGGAGCACAGATACGCAGTATTTT
TRBJ2-7	TRBD1	15	TRBV7-8	-	CASSFGTGGSYEQYF	TGTGCCAGCAGCTTCGGGACAGGGGGCTCCTACGAGCAGTACTTC
TRBJ1-1	-	13	TRBV19	-	CASSGRGNTEAFF	TGTGCCAGTAGTGGCAGGGGGAACACTGAAGCTTTCTTT